The clone carrying this T cell receptor beta chain was observed at least ten times. TCRdb re-analysed the 5' RACE reads in MiXCR, keeping a single row per CDR3 protein. The profile shows over 50,000 distinct CDR3 sequences, roughly 5.9% of them singletons. V dropped 6 bases and J dropped 9; count of bases not matched to a gene: 7. The CDR3 sequence is 13 residues long. Germline V gives CDR1 DFQATT, CDR2 SNEGSKA (reference sequence). The sample belongs to a study of spatial heterogeneity in lung cancer. Study summary: Fewer alpha-chain than beta-chain sequences were consistently detected.

Time point described: sample taken at primary tumor resection. The donor population consisted of approximately 68 patients with untreated, early-stage non-small cell lung cancer. Researchers sequenced whole RNA taken from tumor, nontumor lung or frozen PBMC without sorting. Here the sequenced sample was PBMCs, taken at surgery. The V gene is TRBV20-1, the J gene TRBJ2-1, with 11 bases lining up with TRBD2. The receptor was derived from a female donor with early-stage non-small cell lung cancer. Here the CDR3 reads CSAPTSGISEQFF. CDR3 coding DNA: TGCAGTGCCCCGACTAGCGGGATAAGTGAGCAGTTCTTC.